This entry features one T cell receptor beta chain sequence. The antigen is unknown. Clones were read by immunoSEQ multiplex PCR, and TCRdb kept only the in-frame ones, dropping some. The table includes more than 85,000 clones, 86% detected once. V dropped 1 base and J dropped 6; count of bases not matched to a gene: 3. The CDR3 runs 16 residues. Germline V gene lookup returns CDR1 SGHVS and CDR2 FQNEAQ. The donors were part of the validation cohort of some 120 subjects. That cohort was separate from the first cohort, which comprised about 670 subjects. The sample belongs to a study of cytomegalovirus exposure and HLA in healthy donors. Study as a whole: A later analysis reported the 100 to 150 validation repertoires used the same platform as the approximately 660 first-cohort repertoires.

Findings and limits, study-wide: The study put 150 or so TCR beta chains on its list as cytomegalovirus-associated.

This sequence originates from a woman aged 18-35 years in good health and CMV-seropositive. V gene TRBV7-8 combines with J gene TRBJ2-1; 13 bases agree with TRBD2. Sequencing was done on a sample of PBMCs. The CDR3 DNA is TGTGCCAGCAGCTTAGGGGGACTAGCGGGACGCAATGAGCAGTTCTTC. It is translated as CASSLGGLAGRNEQFF.